The rows below give T cell receptor beta chains drawn from one sample of a study of shared clonotypes between healthy human individuals. Data came from immunoSEQ multiplex PCR; TCRdb stores just in-frame clones and leaves some out. Among around 2.3 million clones listed, 90% to 97% were seen once. Sequencing input: naive CD4+ T cells sorted from blood. The receptor set was obtained from a man aged 18-30 years in good health. CDR3s include the opening cysteine and the closing phenylalanine or tryptophan. Each record gives: CDR3 length, clone size, J gene, V gene, D gene, CDR3 protein, CDR3 DNA. A D gene is named only where the DNA matches it firmly. Clone size is not always given. Where it is, it says once, few, many or a class for expanded clones.

>15|.|TRBJ1-1|TRBV5-4|TRBD1
CASSGQTGSNTEAFF
TGTGCCAGCAGCGGACAGACAGGGTCCAACACTGAAGCTTTCTTT
>16|.|TRBJ1-2|TRBV4-1|TRBD1
CASSQGGDRANYGYTF
TGCGCCAGCAGCCAAGGGGGGGACAGGGCTAACTATGGCTACACCTTC
>12|.|TRBJ2-3|TRBV5-1|.
CASMDSSDTQYF
TGCGCCAGCATGGATAGTTCAGATACGCAGTATTTT
>12|.|TRBJ2-3|TRBV30|.
CAWSVGTDTQYF
TGTGCCTGGAGTGTAGGCACAGATACGCAGTATTTT
>13|.|TRBJ2-1|TRBV2|TRBD1
CASSGDRVNEQFF
TGTGCCAGCAGTGGAGACAGGGTGAATGAGCAGTTCTTC
>14|.|TRBJ2-7|TRBV7-2|.
CASSLARGGLEQYF
TGTGCCAGCAGCTTAGCAAGAGGGGGGCTCGAGCAGTACTTC
>15|.|TRBJ2-5|TRBV7-9|TRBD2
CASSLASGGAETQYF
TGTGCCAGCAGCTTAGCGAGCGGGGGTGCGGAGACCCAGTACTTC
>13|.|TRBJ2-3|TRBV30|.
CAWTLKGTDTQYF
TGTGCCTGGACCCTCAAGGGTACAGATACGCAGTATTTT
>13|.|TRBJ2-7|TRBV21-1|.
CASRTSPVGEQYF
TGTGCCAGCCGAACAAGTCCAGTTGGCGAGCAGTACTTC
>17|.|TRBJ2-2|TRBV11-2|.
CASSLLVRDPSTGELFF
TGTGCCAGCAGTTTACTCGTCCGGGACCCATCCACCGGGGAGCTGTTTTTT
>13|.|TRBJ2-3|TRBV15|.
CATSRNNGDTQYF
TGTGCCACCAGCAGGAACAACGGGGATACGCAGTATTTT
>15|.|TRBJ2-6|TRBV7-9|.
CASSQAGVGANVLTF
TGTGCCAGCAGCCAAGCAGGGGTTGGGGCCAACGTCCTGACTTTC
>16|.|TRBJ1-5|TRBV7-2|TRBD1
CASSFGTAPSWEPQHF
TGTGCCAGCAGCTTCGGGACAGCCCCAAGCTGGGAGCCCCAGCATTTT
>16|.|TRBJ2-7|TRBV10-1|TRBD2
CASSESLAGSSYEQYF
TGCGCCAGCAGTGAGTCTTTAGCGGGTAGCTCCTACGAGCAGTACTTC
>16|.|TRBJ2-3|TRBV7-2|TRBD2
CASPGRSGGSTDTQYF
TGTGCCAGCCCGGGGAGAAGCGGGGGAAGCACAGATACGCAGTATTTT
>16|.|TRBJ2-5|TRBV5-1|.
CASSSRATSLQETQYF
TGCGCCAGCAGCTCCCGGGCCACGTCTCTTCAAGAGACCCAGTACTTC
>14|.|TRBJ2-2|TRBV9|.
CASTTLIGSGELFF
TGTGCCAGCACAACCCTAATAGGGTCCGGGGAGCTGTTTTTT
>14|.|TRBJ2-2|TRBV10-3|.
CAISRGQNTGELFF
TGTGCCATCAGCCGGGGACAGAACACCGGGGAGCTGTTTTTT
>16|.|TRBJ2-2|TRBV4-1|TRBD2
CASSQETSVGPGELFF
TGCGCCAGCAGCCAAGAAACTAGCGTCGGTCCCGGGGAGCTGTTTTTT
>15|.|TRBJ2-3|TRBV7-2|.
CASSPRGSHTYTQYF
TGTGCCAGCAGCCCTCGAGGGTCCCACACCTATACGCAGTATTTT
>16|.|TRBJ1-2|TRBV11-2|TRBD1
CASSLEPQGAVYGYTF
TGTGCCAGCAGCTTGGAACCCCAGGGGGCTGTCTATGGCTACACCTTC
>15|.|TRBJ2-3|TRBV7-3|.
CASSLTGEVTDTQYF
TGTGCCAGCAGCTTAACGGGGGAAGTAACAGATACGCAGTATTTT
>12|once|TRBJ1-1|TRBV7-9|.
CASSASDGEAFF
TGTGCCAGCAGCGCGTCAGACGGTGAAGCTTTCTTT